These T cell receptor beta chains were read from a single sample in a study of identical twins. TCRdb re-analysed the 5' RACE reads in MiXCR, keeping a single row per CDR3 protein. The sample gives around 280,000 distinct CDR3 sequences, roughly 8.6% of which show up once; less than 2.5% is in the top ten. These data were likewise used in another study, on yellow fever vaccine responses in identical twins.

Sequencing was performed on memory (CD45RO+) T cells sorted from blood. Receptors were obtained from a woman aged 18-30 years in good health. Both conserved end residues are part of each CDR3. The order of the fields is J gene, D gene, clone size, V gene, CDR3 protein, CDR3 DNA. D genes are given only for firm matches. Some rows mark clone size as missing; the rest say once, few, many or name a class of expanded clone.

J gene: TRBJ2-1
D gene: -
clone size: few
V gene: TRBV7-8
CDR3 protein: CASSLRTVKNEQFF
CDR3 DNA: TGTGCCAGCAGCTTAAGGACAGTAAAAAATGAGCAGTTCTTC

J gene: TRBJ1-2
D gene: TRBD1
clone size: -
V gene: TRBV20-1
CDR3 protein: CSATGQGGNYGYTF
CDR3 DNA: TGCAGTGCTACAGGACAGGGCGGTAACTATGGCTACACCTTC

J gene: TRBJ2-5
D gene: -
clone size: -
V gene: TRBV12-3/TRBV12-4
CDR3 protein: CASSQPKRAQYF
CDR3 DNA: TGTGCCAGCAGCCAACCTAAGAGGGCCCAGTACTTC

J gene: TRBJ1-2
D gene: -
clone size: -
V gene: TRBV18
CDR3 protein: CASSPPGSGELYGYTF
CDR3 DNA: TGTGCCAGCTCACCACCAGGGTCAGGGGAGCTCTATGGCTACACCTTC

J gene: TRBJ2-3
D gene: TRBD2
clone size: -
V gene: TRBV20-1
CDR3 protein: CSARHPSAGGGTDTQYF
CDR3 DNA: TGCAGTGCTAGGCACCCCTCGGCGGGAGGAGGCACAGATACGCAGTATTTT

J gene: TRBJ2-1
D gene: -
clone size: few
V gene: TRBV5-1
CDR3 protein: CASSRGVDEQFF
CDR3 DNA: TGCGCCAGCAGCAGAGGGGTGGATGAGCAGTTCTTC

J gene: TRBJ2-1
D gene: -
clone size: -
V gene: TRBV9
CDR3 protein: CASSVTGWGSYNEQFF
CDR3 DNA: TGTGCCAGCAGCGTAACGGGTTGGGGGAGCTACAATGAGCAGTTCTTC

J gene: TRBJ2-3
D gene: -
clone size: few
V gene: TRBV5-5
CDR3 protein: CASSWSGQQDTQYF
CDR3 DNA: TGTGCCAGCAGCTGGAGCGGGCAACAAGATACGCAGTATTTT

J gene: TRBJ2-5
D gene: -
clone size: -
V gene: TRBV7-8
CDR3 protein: CASSRTTRGETQYF
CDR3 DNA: TGTGCCAGCAGCCGAACCACTAGAGGGGAGACCCAGTACTTC

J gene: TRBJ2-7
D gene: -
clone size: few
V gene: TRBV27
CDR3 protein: CASSRQGSYEQYF
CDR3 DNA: TGTGCCAGCAGTAGGCAGGGCTCCTACGAGCAGTACTTC

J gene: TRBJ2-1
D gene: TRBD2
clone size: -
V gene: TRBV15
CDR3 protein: CATSIQSGTYNEQFF
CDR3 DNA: TGTGCCACCAGCATCCAGAGCGGGACCTACAATGAGCAGTTCTTC

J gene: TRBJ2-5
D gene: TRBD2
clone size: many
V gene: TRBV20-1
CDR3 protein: CSAGLPTSGRETQYF
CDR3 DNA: TGCAGTGCTGGACTCCCCACTAGCGGGAGGGAGACCCAGTACTTC

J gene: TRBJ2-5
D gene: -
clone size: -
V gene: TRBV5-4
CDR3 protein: CASSLGRVFTQETQYF
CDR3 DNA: TGTGCCAGCAGCTTGGGCAGGGTTTTCACTCAAGAGACCCAGTACTTC

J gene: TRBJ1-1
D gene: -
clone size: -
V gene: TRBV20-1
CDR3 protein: CSARGFSGQDTEAFF
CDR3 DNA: TGCAGTGCTAGAGGGTTCAGCGGGCAGGACACTGAAGCTTTCTTT

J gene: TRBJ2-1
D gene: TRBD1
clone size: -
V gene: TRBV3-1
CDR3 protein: CASSWGQIPNEQFF
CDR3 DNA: TGTGCCAGCAGCTGGGGACAGATTCCCAATGAGCAGTTCTTC

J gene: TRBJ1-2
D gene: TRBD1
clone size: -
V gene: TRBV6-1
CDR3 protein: CASRFTGGTNYGYTF
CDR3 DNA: TGTGCCAGCAGGTTTACAGGGGGCACTAACTATGGCTACACCTTC

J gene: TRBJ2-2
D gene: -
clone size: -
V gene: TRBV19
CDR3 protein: CASSIRGTGELFF
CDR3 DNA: TGTGCCAGTAGTATCAGGGGCACCGGGGAGCTGTTTTTT

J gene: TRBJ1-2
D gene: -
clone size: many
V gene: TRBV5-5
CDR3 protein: CASSLSEAWGHYGYTF
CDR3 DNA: TGTGCCAGCAGCTTGTCGGAGGCCTGGGGACACTATGGCTACACCTTC

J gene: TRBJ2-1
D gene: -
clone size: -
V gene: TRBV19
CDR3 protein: CASSILWGPNEQFF
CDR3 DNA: TGTGCCAGTAGTATATTATGGGGTCCCAATGAGCAGTTCTTC

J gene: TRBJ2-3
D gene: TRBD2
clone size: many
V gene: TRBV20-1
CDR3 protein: CSAPGGLADTQYF
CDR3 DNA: TGCAGTGCCCCCGGGGGACTAGCCGATACGCAGTATTTT

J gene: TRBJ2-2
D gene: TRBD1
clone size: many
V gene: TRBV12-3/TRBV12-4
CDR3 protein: CASKLGQTSTGELFF
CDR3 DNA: TGTGCCAGCAAATTGGGACAGACCAGCACCGGGGAGCTGTTTTTT

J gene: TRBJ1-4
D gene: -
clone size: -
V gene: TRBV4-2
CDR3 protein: CASSQDSTRGFEKLFF
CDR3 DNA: TGTGCCAGCAGCCAAGATTCGACCAGGGGCTTTGAAAAACTGTTTTTT

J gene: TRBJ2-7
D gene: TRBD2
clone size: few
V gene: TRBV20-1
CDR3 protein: CSARDSSGRSDEQYF
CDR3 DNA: TGCAGTGCTAGAGATTCTAGCGGGAGGTCGGACGAGCAGTACTTC

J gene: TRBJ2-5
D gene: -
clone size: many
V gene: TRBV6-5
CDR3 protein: CASSYSFFRQASGKTQYF
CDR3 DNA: TGTGCCAGCAGTTACTCTTTTTTTCGACAGGCCTCAGGGAAGACCCAGTACTTC

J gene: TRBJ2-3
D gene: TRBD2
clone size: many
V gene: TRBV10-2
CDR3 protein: CASSRTSGGIWTDTQYF
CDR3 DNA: TGCGCCAGCAGCCGGACTAGCGGGGGGATTTGGACAGATACGCAGTATTTT

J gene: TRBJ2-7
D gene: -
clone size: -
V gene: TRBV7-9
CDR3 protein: CASSFAGSEQYF
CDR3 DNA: TGTGCCAGCAGCTTTGCGGGTTCCGAGCAGTACTTC

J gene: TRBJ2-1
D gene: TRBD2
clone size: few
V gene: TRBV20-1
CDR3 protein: CSASFGGGYNEQFF
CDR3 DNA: TGCAGTGCTAGTTTTGGCGGGGGGTACAATGAGCAGTTCTTC

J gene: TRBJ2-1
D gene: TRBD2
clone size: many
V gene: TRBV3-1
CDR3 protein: CASSQGLTSGRGNEQFF
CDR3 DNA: TGTGCCAGCAGCCAAGGCCTAACTAGCGGGAGGGGTAATGAGCAGTTCTTC

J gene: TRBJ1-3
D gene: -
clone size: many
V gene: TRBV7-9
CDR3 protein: CASGRESSGNTIYF
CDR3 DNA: TGTGCCAGCGGCAGGGAATCTTCTGGAAACACCATATATTTT

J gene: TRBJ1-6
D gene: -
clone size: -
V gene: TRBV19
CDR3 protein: CASSADRSANSPLHF
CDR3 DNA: TGTGCCAGTAGTGCCGACCGTTCAGCAAATTCACCCCTCCACTTT

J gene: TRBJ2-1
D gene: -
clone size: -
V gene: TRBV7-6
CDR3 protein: CDPFAVYNEQFF
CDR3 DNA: TGCGACCCCTTTGCGGTCTATAATGAGCAGTTCTTC

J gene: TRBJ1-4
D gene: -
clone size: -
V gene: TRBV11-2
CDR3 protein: CASSVPRGGLATNEKLFF
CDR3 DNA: TGTGCCAGCAGCGTACCCCGGGGGGGGCTTGCAACTAATGAAAAACTGTTTTTT

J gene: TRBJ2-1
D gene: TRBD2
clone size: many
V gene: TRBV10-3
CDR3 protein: CAISGLADNEQFF
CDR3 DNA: TGTGCCATCAGTGGACTAGCGGACAATGAGCAGTTCTTC

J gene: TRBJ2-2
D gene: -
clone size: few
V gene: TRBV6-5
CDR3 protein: CASSQQGKELFF
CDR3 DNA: TGTGCCAGCAGTCAACAGGGTAAAGAGCTGTTTTTT

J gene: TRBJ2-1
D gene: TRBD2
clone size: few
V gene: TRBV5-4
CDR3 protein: CASSWGLGGSQNNEQFF
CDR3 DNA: TGTGCCAGCAGCTGGGGGTTGGGGGGGTCACAAAACAATGAGCAGTTCTTC

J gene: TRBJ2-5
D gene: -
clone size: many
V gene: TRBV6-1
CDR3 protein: CASSRAETQYF
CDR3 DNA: TGTGCCAGCAGCAGGGCGGAGACCCAGTACTTC

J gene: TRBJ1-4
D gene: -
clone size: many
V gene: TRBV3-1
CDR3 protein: CASSPLRGATNEKLFF
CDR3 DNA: TGTGCCAGCAGCCCCCTAAGGGGAGCGACTAATGAAAAACTGTTTTTT

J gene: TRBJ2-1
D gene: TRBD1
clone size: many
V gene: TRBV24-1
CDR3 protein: CATSDAGTVYNEQFF
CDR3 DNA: TGTGCCACCAGTGACGCCGGGACAGTCTACAATGAGCAGTTCTTC

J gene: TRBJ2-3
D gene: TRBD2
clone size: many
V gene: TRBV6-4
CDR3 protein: CASSETSGTDTQYF
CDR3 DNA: TGTGCCAGCAGTGAGACTAGCGGCACAGATACGCAGTATTTT

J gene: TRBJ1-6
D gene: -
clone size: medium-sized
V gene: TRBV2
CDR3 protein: CATRTDFNSPLHF
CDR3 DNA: TGTGCCACCAGGACAGACTTTAATTCACCCCTCCACTTT

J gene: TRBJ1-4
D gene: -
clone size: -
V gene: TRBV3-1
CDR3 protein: CASSQDQHPFRDIGWGNEKLFF
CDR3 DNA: TGTGCCAGCAGCCAAGATCAACACCCTTTTAGAGATATCGGTTGGGGAAATGAAAAACTGTTTTTT

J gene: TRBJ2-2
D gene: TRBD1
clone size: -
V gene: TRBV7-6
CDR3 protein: CASSPRDRGLSGELFF
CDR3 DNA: TGTGCCAGCAGCCCCCGGGACAGGGGATTATCCGGGGAGCTGTTTTTT

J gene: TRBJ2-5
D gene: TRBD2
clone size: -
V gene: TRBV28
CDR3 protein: CARKVAGLQETQYF
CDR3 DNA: TGTGCCAGAAAAGTAGCGGGACTTCAAGAGACCCAGTACTTC

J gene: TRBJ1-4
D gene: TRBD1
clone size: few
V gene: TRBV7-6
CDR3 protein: CASSLGGQGSQKLFF
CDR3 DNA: TGTGCCAGCAGCTTAGGGGGACAGGGTAGTCAAAAACTGTTTTTT

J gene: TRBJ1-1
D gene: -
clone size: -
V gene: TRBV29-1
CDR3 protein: CSAWGAYEAFF
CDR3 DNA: TGCAGCGCCTGGGGGGCCTATGAAGCTTTCTTT